The clone carrying this T cell receptor beta chain came up many times. The junction shows a germline mismatch at one end, possibly a read error. This sample stems from a study of T cell repertoires in cytomegalovirus infection. About the research overall: Based on public TCR beta signatures, there were indications of CMV infection and of a matching HLA type.

Via MiXCR, TCRdb re-called the reads, giving one row per CDR3 protein. This table holds 150,000 to 200,000 distinct CDR3 sequences, around 14% found once. Germline CDR1 is SGHTA and CDR2 is FQGNSA. CDR3 size: 15 residues. V gene TRBV7-2 combines with J gene TRBJ2-1; 8 bases fit TRBD2. This receptor was obtained from a human donor in good health (CMV status not recorded). Some clones in this sample may be carry-over from other donors' samples. The specimen was PBMCs. The CDR3 nucleotides are TGTGCCAGCACCTTACCCACTAGCGGTACGGATGAGCAGTTCTTC. This sequence encodes CASTLPTSGTDEQFF.